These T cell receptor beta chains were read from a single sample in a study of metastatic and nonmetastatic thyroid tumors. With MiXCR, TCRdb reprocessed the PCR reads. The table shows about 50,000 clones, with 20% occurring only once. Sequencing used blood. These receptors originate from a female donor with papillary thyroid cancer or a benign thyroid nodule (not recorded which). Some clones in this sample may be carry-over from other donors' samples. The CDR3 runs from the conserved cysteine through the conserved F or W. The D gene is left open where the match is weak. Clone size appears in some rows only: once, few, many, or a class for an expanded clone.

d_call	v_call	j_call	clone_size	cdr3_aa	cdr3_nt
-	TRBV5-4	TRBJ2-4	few	CASSLWQGLGKNIQYF	TGTGCCAGCAGCTTGTGGCAGGGGCTGGGCAAAAACATTCAGTACTTC
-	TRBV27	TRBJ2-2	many	CASSLLVSAGRSGELFF	TGTGCCAGCAGTTTACTAGTTTCGGCAGGGCGTAGCGGGGAGCTGTTTTTT
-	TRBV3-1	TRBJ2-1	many	CASSQGLDEQFF	TGTGCCAGCAGCCAGGGTCTTGATGAGCAGTTCTTC
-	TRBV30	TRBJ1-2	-	CAWMRGRPYGYTF	TGTGCCTGGATGAGGGGCAGGCCATATGGCTACACCTTC
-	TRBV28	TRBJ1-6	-	CASNRGVEFSPLQF	TGTGCCAGCAACCGAGGGGTTGAGTTCTCACCCCTCCAATTT
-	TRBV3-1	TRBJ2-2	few	CASSRRQTLNTGELFF	TGTGCCAGCAGCCGAAGACAGACCCTGAACACCGGGGAGCTGTTTTTT
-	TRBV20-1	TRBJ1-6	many	CSARPGTHNPPLHF	TGCAGTGCTAGACCCGGGACACATAATCCACCCCTCCACTTT
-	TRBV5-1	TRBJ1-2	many	CASRPDSHGYTF	TGCGCCAGCAGACCAGACAGCCATGGCTACACCTTC
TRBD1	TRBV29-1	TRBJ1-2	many	CSGRTGLDYGYTF	TGCAGCGGCAGGACAGGGCTCGACTATGGCTACACCTTC
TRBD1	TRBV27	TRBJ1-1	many	CASSKQGASEAFF	TGTGCCAGCAGCAAACAGGGGGCATCTGAAGCTTTCTTT
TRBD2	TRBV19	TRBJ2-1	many	CASSIRGLAGGIGYNEQFF	TGTGCCAGTAGTATAAGGGGACTAGCGGGAGGAATCGGCTACAATGAGCAGTTCTTC
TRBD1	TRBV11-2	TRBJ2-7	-	CASSTGGRLEQYF	TGTGCCAGCAGCACAGGGGGACGTCTCGAGCAGTACTTC
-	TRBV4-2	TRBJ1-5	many	CASSQDRHSNQPQHF	TGTGCCAGCAGCCAAGACCGCCATAGCAATCAGCCCCAGCATTTT
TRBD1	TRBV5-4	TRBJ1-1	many	CASSLPGGLSNTEAFF	TGTGCCAGCAGCTTGCCAGGGGGCCTTTCGAACACTGAAGCTTTCTTT
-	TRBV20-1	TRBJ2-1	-	CSAVIFLAGQYGEQFF	TGCAGTGCTGTAATATTTTTGGCGGGACAGTATGGTGAGCAGTTCTTC
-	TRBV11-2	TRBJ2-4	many	CASSRDTKNIQYF	TGTGCCAGCAGCCGTGACACCAAAAACATTCAGTACTTC
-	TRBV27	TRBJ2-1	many	CASKTGTGNEQFF	TGTGCCAGCAAAACCGGCACAGGCAATGAGCAGTTCTTC